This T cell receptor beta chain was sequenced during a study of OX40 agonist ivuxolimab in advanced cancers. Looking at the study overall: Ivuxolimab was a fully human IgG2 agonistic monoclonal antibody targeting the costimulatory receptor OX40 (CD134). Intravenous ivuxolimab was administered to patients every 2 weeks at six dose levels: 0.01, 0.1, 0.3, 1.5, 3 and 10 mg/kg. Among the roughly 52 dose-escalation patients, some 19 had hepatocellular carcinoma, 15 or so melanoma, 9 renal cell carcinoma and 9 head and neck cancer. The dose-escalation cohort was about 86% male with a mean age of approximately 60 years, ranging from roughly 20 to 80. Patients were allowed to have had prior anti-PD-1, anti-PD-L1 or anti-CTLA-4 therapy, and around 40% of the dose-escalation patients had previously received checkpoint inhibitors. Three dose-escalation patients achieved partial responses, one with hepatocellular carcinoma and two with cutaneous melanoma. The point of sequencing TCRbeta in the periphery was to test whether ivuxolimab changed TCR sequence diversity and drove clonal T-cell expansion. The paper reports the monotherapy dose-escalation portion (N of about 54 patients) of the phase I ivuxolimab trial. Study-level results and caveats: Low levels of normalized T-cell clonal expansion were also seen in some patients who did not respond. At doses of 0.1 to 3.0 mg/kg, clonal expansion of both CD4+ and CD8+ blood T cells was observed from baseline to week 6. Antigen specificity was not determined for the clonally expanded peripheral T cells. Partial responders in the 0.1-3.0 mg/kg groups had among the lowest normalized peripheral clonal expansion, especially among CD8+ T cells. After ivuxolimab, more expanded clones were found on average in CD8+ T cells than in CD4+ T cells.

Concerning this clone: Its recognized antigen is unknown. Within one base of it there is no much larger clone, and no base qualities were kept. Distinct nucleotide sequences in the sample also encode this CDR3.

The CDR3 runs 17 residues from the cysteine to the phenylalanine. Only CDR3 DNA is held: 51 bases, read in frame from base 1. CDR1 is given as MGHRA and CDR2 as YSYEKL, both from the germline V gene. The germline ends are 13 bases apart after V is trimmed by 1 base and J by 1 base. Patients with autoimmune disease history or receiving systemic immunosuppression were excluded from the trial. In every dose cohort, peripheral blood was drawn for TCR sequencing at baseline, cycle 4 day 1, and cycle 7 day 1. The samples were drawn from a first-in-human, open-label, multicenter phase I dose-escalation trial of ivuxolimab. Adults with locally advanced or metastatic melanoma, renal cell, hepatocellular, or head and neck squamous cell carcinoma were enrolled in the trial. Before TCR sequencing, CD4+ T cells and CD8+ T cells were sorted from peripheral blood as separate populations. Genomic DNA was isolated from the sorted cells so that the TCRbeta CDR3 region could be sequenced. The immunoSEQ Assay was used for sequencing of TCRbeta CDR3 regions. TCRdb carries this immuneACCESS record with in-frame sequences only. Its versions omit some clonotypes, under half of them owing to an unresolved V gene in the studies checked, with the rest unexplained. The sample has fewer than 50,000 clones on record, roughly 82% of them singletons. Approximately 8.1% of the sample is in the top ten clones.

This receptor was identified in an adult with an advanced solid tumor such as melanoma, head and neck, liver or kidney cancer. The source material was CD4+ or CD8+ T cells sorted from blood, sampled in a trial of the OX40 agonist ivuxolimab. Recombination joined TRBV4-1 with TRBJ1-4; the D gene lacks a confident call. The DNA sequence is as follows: TGCGCCAGCAGCCAAGCCCCATGGCGGCGAACTAATGAAAAACTGTTTTTT. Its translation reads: CASSQAPWRRTNEKLFF.